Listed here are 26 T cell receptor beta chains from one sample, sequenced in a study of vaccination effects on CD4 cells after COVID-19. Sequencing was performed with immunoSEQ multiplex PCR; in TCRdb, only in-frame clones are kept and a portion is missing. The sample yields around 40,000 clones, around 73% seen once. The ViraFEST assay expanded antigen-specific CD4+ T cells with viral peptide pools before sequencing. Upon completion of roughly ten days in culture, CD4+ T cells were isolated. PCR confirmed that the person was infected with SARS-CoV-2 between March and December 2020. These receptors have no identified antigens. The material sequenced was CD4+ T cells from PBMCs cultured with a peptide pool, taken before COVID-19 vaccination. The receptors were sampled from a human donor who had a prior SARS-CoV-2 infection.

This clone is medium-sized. The CDR3 loop is CASSLDSSYNSPLHF. The DNA of the CDR3 is TGCGCCAGCAGCTTGGACAGCTCCTATAATTCACCCCTCCACTTT. The chain carries TRBV5-1 and TRBJ1-6; no clear D gene. Germline CDR1 SGHRS, CDR2 YFSETQ. The CDR3 sequence is 15 residues long. The germline V and J ends were trimmed by 0 bases and 0 bases, with 4 bases remaining between them.

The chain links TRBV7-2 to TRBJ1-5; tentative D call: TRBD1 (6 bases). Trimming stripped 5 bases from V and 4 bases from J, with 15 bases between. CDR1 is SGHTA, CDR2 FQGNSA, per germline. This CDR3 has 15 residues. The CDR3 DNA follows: TGTGCCAGCAGCACGCAGACAGGATGGAATCAGCCCCAGCATTTT. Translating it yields CASSTQTGWNQPQHF. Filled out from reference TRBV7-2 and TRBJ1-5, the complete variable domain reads GAGVSQSPSNKVTEKGKDVELRCDPISGHTALYWYRQSLGQGLEFLIYFQGNSAPDKSGLPSDRFSAERTGGSVSTLTIQRTQQEDSAVYLCASSTQTGWNQPQHFGDGTRLSIL.

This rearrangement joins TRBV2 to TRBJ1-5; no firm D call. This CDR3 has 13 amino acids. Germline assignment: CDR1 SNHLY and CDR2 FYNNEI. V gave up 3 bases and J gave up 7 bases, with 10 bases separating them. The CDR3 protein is CASSDQSGQPQHF. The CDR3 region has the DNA TGTGCCAGCAGTGACCAGAGTGGGCAGCCCCAGCATTTT.

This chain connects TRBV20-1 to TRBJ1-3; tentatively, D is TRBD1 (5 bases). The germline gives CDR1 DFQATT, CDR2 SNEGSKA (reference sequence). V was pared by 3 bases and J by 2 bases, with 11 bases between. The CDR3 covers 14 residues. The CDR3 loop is CSASFGAAGNTIYF. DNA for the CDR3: TGCAGTGCTAGTTTCGGGGCGGCTGGAAACACCATATATTTT.

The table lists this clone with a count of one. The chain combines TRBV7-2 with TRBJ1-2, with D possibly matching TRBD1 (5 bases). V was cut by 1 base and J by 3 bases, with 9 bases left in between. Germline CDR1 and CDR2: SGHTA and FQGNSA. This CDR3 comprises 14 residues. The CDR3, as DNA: TGTGCCAGCAGCTTAGGGGGCACACACTATGGCTACACCTTC. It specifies CASSLGGTHYGYTF.

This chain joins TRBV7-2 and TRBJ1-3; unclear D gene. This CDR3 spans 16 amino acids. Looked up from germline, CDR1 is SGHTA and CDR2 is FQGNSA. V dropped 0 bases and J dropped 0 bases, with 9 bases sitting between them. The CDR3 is CASSLALTSSGNTIYF. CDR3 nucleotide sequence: TGTGCCAGCAGCTTAGCCTTGACAAGCTCTGGAAACACCATATATTTT.

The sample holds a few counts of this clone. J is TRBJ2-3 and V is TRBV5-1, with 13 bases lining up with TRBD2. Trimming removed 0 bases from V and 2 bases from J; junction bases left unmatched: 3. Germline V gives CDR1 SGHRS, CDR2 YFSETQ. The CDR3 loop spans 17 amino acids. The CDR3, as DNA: TGCGCCAGCAGCTTGGGACTAGCGGGGGGCGTCACAGATACGCAGTATTTT. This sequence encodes CASSLGLAGGVTDTQYF.

Here the CDR3 reads CSVSFGGISDEQFF. The CDR3 bases are TGCAGCGTTAGTTTCGGGGGGATTAGCGATGAGCAGTTCTTC. The chain combines TRBV29-1 with TRBJ2-1; 7 bases line up with TRBD2. Germline V gene lookup returns CDR1 SQVTM and CDR2 ANQGSEA. With 5 bases clipped from V and 8 bases from J, the junction kept 12 bases outside the gene matches. The CDR3 loop spans 14 amino acids.

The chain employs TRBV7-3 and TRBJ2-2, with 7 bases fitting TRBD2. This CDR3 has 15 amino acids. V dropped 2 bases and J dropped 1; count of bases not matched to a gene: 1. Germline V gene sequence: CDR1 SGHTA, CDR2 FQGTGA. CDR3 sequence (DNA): TGTGCCAGCAGCTTATCGGGGGGGAACACCGGGGAGCTGTTTTTT. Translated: CASSLSGGNTGELFF.

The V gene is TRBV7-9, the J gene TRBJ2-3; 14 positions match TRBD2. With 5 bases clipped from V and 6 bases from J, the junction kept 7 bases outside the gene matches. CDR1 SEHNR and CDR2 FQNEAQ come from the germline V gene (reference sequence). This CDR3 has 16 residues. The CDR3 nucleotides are TGTGCCAGCAGCCGGGGACTAGCGGGGGTTGTGGATACGCAGTATTTT. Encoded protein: CASSRGLAGVVDTQYF.

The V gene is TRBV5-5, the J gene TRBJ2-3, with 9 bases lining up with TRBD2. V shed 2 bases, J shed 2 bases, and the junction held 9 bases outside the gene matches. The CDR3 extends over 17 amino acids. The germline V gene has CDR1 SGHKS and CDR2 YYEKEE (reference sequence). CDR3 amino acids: CASSFPPGLAVTDTQYF. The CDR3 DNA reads TGTGCCAGCAGCTTCCCTCCGGGACTAGCCGTCACAGATACGCAGTATTTT. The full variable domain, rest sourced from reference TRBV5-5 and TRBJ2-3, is DAGVTQSPTHLIKTRGQQVTLRCSPISGHKSVSWYQQVLGQGPQFIFQYYEKEERGRGNFPDRFSARQFPNYSSELNVNALLLGDSALYLCASSFPPGLAVTDTQYFGPGTRLTVL.

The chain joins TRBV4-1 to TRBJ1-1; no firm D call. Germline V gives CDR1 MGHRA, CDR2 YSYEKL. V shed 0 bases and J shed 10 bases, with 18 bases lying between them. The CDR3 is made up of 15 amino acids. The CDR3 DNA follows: TGCGCCAGCAGCCAAGATGGGCATAACCTCTGGGGAGCTTTCTTT. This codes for CASSQDGHNLWGAFF.

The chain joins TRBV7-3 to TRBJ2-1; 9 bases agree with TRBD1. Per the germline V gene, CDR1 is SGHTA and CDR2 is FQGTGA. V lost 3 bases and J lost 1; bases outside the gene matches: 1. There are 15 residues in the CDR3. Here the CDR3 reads CASSLTGGSYNEQFF. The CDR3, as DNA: TGTGCCAGCAGCTTGACAGGGGGATCCTACAATGAGCAGTTCTTC.

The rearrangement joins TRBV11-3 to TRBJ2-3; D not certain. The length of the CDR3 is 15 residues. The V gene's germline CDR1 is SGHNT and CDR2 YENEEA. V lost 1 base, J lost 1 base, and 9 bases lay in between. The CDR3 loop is CASSLVLRRTDTQYF. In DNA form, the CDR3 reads TGTGCCAGCAGCTTAGTCTTGCGCCGCACAGATACGCAGTATTTT.

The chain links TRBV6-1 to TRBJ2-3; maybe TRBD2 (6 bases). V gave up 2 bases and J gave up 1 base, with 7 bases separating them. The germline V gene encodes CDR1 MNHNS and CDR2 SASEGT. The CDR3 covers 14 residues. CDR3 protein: CASSEQRGTDTQYF. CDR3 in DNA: TGTGCCAGCAGTGAACAGCGGGGCACAGATACGCAGTATTTT.

CDR3 region: CSASVPDRVSQPQHF. The CDR3 DNA follows: TGCAGTGCTAGTGTACCGGACAGGGTGTCTCAGCCCCAGCATTTT. The V gene is TRBV20-1, the J gene TRBJ1-5; TRBD1 matches 8 bases. CDR1 is DFQATT, CDR2 SNEGSKA, per germline (reference sequence). The J segment lost 6 bases and the V segment lost 3 bases, leaving 10 bases of the junction unmatched. This CDR3 is 15 amino acids long.

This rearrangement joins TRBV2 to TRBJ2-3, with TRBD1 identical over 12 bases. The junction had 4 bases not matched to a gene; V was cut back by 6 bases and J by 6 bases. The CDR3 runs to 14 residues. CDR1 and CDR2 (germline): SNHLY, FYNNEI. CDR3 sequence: CASRRDRGLDTQYF. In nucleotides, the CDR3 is TGTGCCAGCAGGAGGGACAGGGGGCTGGATACGCAGTATTTT. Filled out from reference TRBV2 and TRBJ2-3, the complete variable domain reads EPEVTQTPSHQVTQMGQEVILRCVPISNHLYFYWYRQILGQKVEFLVSFYNNEISEKSEIFDDQFSVERPDGSNFTLKIRSTKLEDSAMYFCASRRDRGLDTQYFGPGTRLTVL.

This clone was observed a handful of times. Here the CDR3 DNA reads TGTGCCAGCAGCCCCAGACTAACCGCAGCCGCCGGGGAGCTGTTTTTT. It yields the protein CASSPRLTAAAGELFF. The V gene is TRBV7-3, the J gene TRBJ2-2; a weak D match, TRBD2 (5 bases). Trimming took off 5 bases at V and 6 bases at J, with 19 bases between the two ends. This CDR3 contains 16 residues. The V gene's germline CDR1 is SGHTA and CDR2 FQGTGA.

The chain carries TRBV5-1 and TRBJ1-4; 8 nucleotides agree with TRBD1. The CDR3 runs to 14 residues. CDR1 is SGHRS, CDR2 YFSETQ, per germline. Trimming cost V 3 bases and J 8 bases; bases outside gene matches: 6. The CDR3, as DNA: TGCGCCAGCAGCTGGACAGGGCCAGGGGAAAAACTGTTTTTT. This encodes CASSWTGPGEKLFF. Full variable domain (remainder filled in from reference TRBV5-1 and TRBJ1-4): KAGVTQTPRYLIKTRGQQVTLSCSPISGHRSVSWYQQTPGQGLQFLFEYFSETQRNKGNFPGRFSGRQFSNSRSEMNVSTLELGDSALYLCASSWTGPGEKLFFGSGTQLSVL.

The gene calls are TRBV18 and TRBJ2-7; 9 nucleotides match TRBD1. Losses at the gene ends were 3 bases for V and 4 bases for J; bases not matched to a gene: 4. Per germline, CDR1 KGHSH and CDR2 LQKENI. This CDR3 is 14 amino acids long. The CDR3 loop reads CASSPSGTGYEQYF. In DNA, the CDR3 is TGTGCCAGCTCACCTTCCGGGACAGGGTACGAGCAGTACTTC.

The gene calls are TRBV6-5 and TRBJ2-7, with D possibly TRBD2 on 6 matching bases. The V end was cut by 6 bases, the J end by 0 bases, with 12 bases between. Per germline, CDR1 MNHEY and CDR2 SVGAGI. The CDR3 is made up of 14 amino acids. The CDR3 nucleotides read TGTGCCAGCAGCCTTAGCGGCTACTCCTACGAGCAGTACTTC. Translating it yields CASSLSGYSYEQYF.

The CDR3 protein is CASSLASTEKAFF. The DNA for the CDR3 is TGTGCCAGCAGTTTAGCCTCGACAGAAAAAGCTTTCTTT. This chain connects TRBV12-3 or TRBV12-4 to TRBJ1-1, with D perhaps matching TRBD1 (5 bases). The CDR3 sequence is 13 residues long. Trimming took 0 bases from V and 9 from J, leaving 11 bases between them.

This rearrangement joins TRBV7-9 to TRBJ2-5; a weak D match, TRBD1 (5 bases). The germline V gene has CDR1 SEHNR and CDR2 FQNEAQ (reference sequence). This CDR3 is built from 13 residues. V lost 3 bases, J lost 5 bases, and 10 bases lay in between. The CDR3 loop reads CASSLGPRETQYF. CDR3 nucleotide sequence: TGTGCCAGCAGCTTGGGGCCAAGGGAGACCCAGTACTTC.

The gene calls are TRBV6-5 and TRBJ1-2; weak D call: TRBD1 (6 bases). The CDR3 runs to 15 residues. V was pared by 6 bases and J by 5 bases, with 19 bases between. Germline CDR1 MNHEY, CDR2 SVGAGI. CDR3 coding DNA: TGTGCCAGCAGCCTTAACGGGGGCGCTGGGTATGGCTACACCTTC. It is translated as CASSLNGGAGYGYTF.

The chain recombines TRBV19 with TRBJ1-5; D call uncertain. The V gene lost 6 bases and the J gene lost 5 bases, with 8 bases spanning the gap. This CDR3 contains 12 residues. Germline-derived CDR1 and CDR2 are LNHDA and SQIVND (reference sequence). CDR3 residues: CASSVWDQPQHF. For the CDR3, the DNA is TGTGCCAGTAGCGTCTGGGATCAGCCCCAGCATTTT.

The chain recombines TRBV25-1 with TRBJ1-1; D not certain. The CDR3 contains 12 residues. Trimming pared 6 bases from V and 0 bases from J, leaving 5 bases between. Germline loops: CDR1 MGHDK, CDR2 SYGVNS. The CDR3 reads CASRTLNTEAFF. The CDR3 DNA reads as TGTGCCAGCAGGACTTTGAACACTGAAGCTTTCTTT.